The 15 T cell receptor beta chains below come from one sample, sequenced in a study of shared clonotypes between healthy human individuals. The protocol was immunoSEQ multiplex PCR, while the TCRdb copy is restricted to in-frame clones and leaves out a portion. The sample lists roughly 1,500,000 clones, 98% occurring once. Sequencing was done on a sample of naive CD4+ T cells sorted from blood. Subset denoted: CD45RA+ positively selected. The receptor set was obtained from a man younger than 45 in good health.

V usage is TRBV4-1 and J usage is TRBJ2-1, with 9 bases fitting TRBD2. V shed 1 base and J 6 bases; nucleotides not matched to a gene: 4. The CDR3 has 15 residues. Per the germline V gene, CDR1 is MGHRA and CDR2 is YSYEKL. The chain's CDR3 is CASSQGGRDPNEQFF. Written as DNA, the CDR3 is TGCGCCAGCAGCCAAGGCGGGAGGGACCCCAATGAGCAGTTCTTC.

This clone was picked up one time. The V gene is TRBV11-3, the J gene TRBJ1-3; unclear D gene. V was trimmed by 5 bases and J by 4 bases, leaving 9 bases between them. Germline V CDR1 and CDR2: SGHNT, YENEEA. The CDR3 covers 13 residues. The CDR3 DNA reads as TGTGCCAGCAGCCGGCGAGGCGGAAACACCATATATTTT. Protein product: CASSRRGGNTIYF.

The chain has TRBV11-2 and TRBJ2-7, with no clear D. CDR1 and CDR2 from the germline V gene are SGHAT and FQNNGV. The CDR3 consists of 13 residues. The ends were cut back, 3 bases at V and 5 bases at J, with 11 bases in the middle. CDR3 sequence (DNA): TGTGCCAGCAGCTTTGTGGATATGCACGAGCAGTACTTC. Translating it yields CASSFVDMHEQYF. Variable domain in full (rest from reference TRBV11-2 and TRBJ2-7): EAGVAQSPRYKIIEKRQSVAFWCNPISGHATLYWYQQILGQGPKLLIQFQNNGVVDDSQLPKDRFSAERLKGVDSTLKIQPAKLEDSAVYLCASSFVDMHEQYFGPGTRLTVT.

The V and J genes are TRBV11-2 and TRBJ2-1, with D unresolved. CDR3 length equals 14 residues. The V end lost 1 base, the J end lost 9 bases, and 13 bases lay between the germline ends. The germline gives CDR1 SGHAT, CDR2 FQNNGV. The CDR3 region is CASSLGGKSSEQFF. The DNA of the CDR3 is TGTGCCAGCAGCTTAGGGGGAAAGTCGAGTGAGCAGTTCTTC. The whole variable domain, filled in from reference TRBV11-2 and TRBJ2-1, reads EAGVAQSPRYKIIEKRQSVAFWCNPISGHATLYWYQQILGQGPKLLIQFQNNGVVDDSQLPKDRFSAERLKGVDSTLKIQPAKLEDSAVYLCASSLGGKSSEQFFGPGTRLTVL.

This chain's CDR3 is CASSVGGGGYNEQFF. CDR3 in DNA: TGTGCCAGCAGCGTAGGAGGGGGAGGTTACAATGAGCAGTTCTTC. This rearrangement joins TRBV9 to TRBJ2-1, with D perhaps TRBD1 or TRBD2 (6 bases each). Trimming pared 0 bases from V and 4 bases from J, leaving 11 bases between. Germline CDR1 SGDLS, CDR2 YYNGEE. The CDR3 runs 15 residues.

J is TRBJ2-2 and V is TRBV30, with D perhaps matching TRBD2 (6 bases). Trimming took 3 bases from V and 7 from J, leaving 15 bases between them. Germline CDR1 and CDR2: GTSNPN and SVGIG (reference sequence). This CDR3 comprises 14 residues. The CDR3 DNA sequence: TGTGCCTGGAGGACTAGAGGGCCAAGCGGGGAGCTGTTTTTT. This translates into CAWRTRGPSGELFF. Using reference TRBV30 and TRBJ2-2 for the parts outside the CDR3, the full variable domain is SQTIHQWPATLVQPVGSPLSLECTVEGTSNPNLYWYRQAAGRGLQLLFYSVGIGQISSEVPQNLSASRPQDRQFILSSKKLLLSDSGFYLCAWRTRGPSGELFFGEGSRLTVL.

Note on this clone: One end of the junction fails to match germline, which may point to a read error. The rearrangement links TRBV13 to TRBJ2-2, with 9 bases that match TRBD2. CDR3 size: 15 residues. Germline V gene sequence: CDR1 PRHDT, CDR2 FYEKMQ (reference sequence). The CDR3 sequence: CASRLAGVNTGELFF. The CDR3 region has the DNA TGTGCCAGCAGGTTAGCGGGGGTGAACACCGGGGAGCTGTTTTTT.

The gene calls are TRBV5-4 and TRBJ1-1, with D unclear. This CDR3 comprises 15 residues. CDR1 and CDR2 from the germline V gene are SGHNT and YYREEE (reference sequence). The CDR3 sequence: CALSREGLLNTEAFF. The DNA for the CDR3 is TGTGCACTCAGCCGAGAGGGTCTCCTGAACACTGAAGCTTTCTTT. Full variable domain (rest looked up from reference TRBV5-4 and TRBJ1-1): ETGVTQSPTHLIKTRGQQVTLRCSSQSGHNTVSWYQQALGQGPQFIFQYYREEENGRGNFPPRFSGLQFPNYSSELNVNALELDDSALYLCALSREGLLNTEAFFGQGTRLTVV.

The chain employs TRBV5-6 and TRBJ1-2; TRBD1 matches 9 bases. The CDR3 sequence is 14 residues long. With 4 bases clipped from V and 5 bases from J, the junction kept 6 bases outside the gene matches. CDR1 is SGHDT, CDR2 YYEEEE, per germline. The DNA for the CDR3 is TGTGCCAGCAGCCGAGGACAGGGGACATATGGCTACACCTTC. The encoded protein is CASSRGQGTYGYTF.

This chain joins TRBV28 and TRBJ2-3, with a possible D match to TRBD2 (6 bases). Trimming left V 7 bases short and J 1 base short, with 9 bases between. CDR1 and CDR2 from the germline V gene are MDHEN and SYDVKM. CDR3 length equals 13 residues. The CDR3 coding sequence is TGTGCCAGCACCTCGGGGGGCACAGATACGCAGTATTTT. This encodes CASTSGGTDTQYF.

V usage is TRBV20-1 and J usage is TRBJ1-2; 8 positions agree with TRBD1. CDR1 and CDR2 from the germline V gene are DFQATT and SNEGSKA (reference sequence). V was clipped by 5 bases and J by 5 bases; unmatched bases: 1. The CDR3 contains 11 residues. This CDR3 reads CSAGTGYGYTF. The CDR3, as DNA: TGCAGTGCTGGGACAGGTTATGGCTACACCTTC.

The chain couples TRBV7-8 to TRBJ1-2; D perhaps matches TRBD1 (6 bases). In germline, CDR1 is SGHVS, CDR2 FQNEAQ. The CDR3 length is 17 residues. Trimming removed 5 bases from V and 0 bases from J, with 19 bases in between. CDR3 protein: CASSRLITGLTNYGYTF. For the CDR3, the DNA is TGTGCCAGCAGCCGATTAATAACAGGGCTTACTAACTATGGCTACACCTTC.

This clone appeared once. The chain carries TRBV7-2 and TRBJ2-3, with unresolved D. V lost 0 bases to trimming and J lost 5 bases, with 9 bases between them. Germline V gene data show CDR1 as SGHTA and CDR2 as FQGNSA. The length of the CDR3 is 14 residues. The CDR3 bases are TGTGCCAGCAGCTTAGCGCCGGCGATAGATACGCAGTATTTT. It encodes CASSLAPAIDTQYF.

The CDR3 nucleotides are TGTGCCAGCAGCGCAGAGGGACATAGGGAGAACTATGGCTACACCTTC. Translation: CASSAEGHRENYGYTF. The V and J genes are TRBV7-2 and TRBJ1-2, with D possibly being TRBD1 (6 bases). V was shortened by 5 bases and J by 2 bases, with 18 bases between the two germline ends. CDR1 and CDR2 (germline): SGHTA, FQGNSA. CDR3 length: 16 residues.

This chain uses TRBV18 with TRBJ1-4; possibly TRBD1 for D (5 bases). The V end was cut by 2 bases, the J end by 7 bases, with 8 bases between. The germline gives CDR1 KGHSH, CDR2 LQKENI. The CDR3 spans 13 residues. The CDR3 loop is CASSPAGIEKLFF. CDR3 bases: TGTGCCAGCTCACCAGCAGGGATTGAAAAACTGTTTTTT.